The 9 T cell receptor beta chains in this list originate from one sample, sequenced in a study of blood T cell repertoires in COVID-19. TCRdb keeps only in-frame clones here, not all; method: immunoSEQ multiplex PCR. The sample carries a few hundred thousand clones, about 82% recorded once. The specimen sequenced was peripheral blood. Source of these receptors: an elderly man with acute or convalescent COVID-19.

CDR3 DNA sequence: TGTGCCAGCAGCCCAGAACCTAGCGGTTACAATGAGCAGTTCTTC. Protein sequence: CASSPEPSGYNEQFF. V gene TRBV5-4 combines with J gene TRBJ2-1; TRBD2 agrees at 7 bases. CDR1 is SGHNT, CDR2 YYREEE, per germline (reference sequence). Unmatched junction bases numbered 8, after V lost 4 bases and J lost 4 bases. This CDR3 contains 15 residues.

This chain's CDR3 is CASSSSREPWNEQFF. In DNA, the CDR3 is TGTGCCAGCAGCTCGTCTCGGGAGCCTTGGAATGAGCAGTTCTTC. The chain employs TRBV13 and TRBJ2-1, with D possibly matching TRBD2 (6 bases). Germline V gene lookup returns CDR1 PRHDT and CDR2 FYEKMQ (reference sequence). CDR3 length: 15 amino acids. Trimming removed 4 bases at V and 7 bases at J, with 17 bases between.

This clone was detected only a few times. This chain connects TRBV4-2 to TRBJ2-5; 8 nucleotides agree with TRBD2. The CDR3 is 16 amino acids. Germline CDR1 LGHNA, CDR2 YNFKEQ. J gave up 4 bases and V 1 base, and 8 bases lay outside the gene matches. CDR3 DNA: TGTGCCAGCAGCCAAGCCCTTAGCGGGGTAACAGAGACCCAGTACTTC. Protein product: CASSQALSGVTETQYF.

The gene calls are TRBV29-1 and TRBJ1-2; D remains unclear. CDR3 length: 14 amino acids. Trimming cost V 3 bases and J 5 bases, with 16 bases left between them. Germline V gives CDR1 SQVTM, CDR2 ANQGSEA. The chain's CDR3 is CSVDLEYFPYGYTF. CDR3 in DNA: TGCAGCGTTGACCTTGAGTACTTCCCATATGGCTACACCTTC.

V and J are TRBV25-1 and TRBJ1-5; D unclear. Trimming took off 1 base at V and 0 bases at J, with 4 bases between the two ends. Germline V gene sequence: CDR1 MGHDK, CDR2 SYGVNS. This CDR3 comprises 14 residues. The CDR3 is CASSESGSNQPQHF. CDR3 DNA: TGTGCCAGCAGTGAATCGGGTAGCAATCAGCCCCAGCATTTT.

This chain joins TRBV12-3 or TRBV12-4 and TRBJ2-7; a possible D gene is TRBD1 (5 bases). The CDR3 contains 12 residues. Trimming shortened V by 5 bases and J by 3 bases, and 8 bases separated the two germline ends. The CDR3: CASSGAGYEQYF. Here the CDR3 DNA reads TGTGCCAGCAGTGGGGCAGGCTACGAGCAGTACTTC.

The chain is built from TRBV6-5 and TRBJ2-1, with TRBD2 matching over 8 bases. Trimming at V came to 7 bases and at J to 10 bases, leaving 15 bases not matched to a gene. This CDR3 is built from 15 residues. Germline CDR1 reads MNHEY; CDR2 reads SVGAGI. CDR3: CASMSRVLAEQEQFF. The CDR3 coding sequence is TGTGCCAGCATGTCCCGGGTACTAGCGGAACAAGAGCAGTTCTTC.

As DNA, the CDR3 is TGTGCCAGCACGCCGGGTTATCGCGCTGAAGCTTTCTTT. Residues: CASTPGYRAEAFF. The V gene is TRBV6-5, the J gene TRBJ1-1; D is ambiguous. In germline, CDR1 is MNHEY, CDR2 SVGAGI. This CDR3 has 13 residues. Trimming shortened V by 7 bases and J by 6 bases, and 15 bases separated the two germline ends.

V is TRBV3-1 (or the pseudogene TRBV3-2) and J is TRBJ2-5, with 9 bases fitting TRBD1. With 6 bases clipped from V and 5 bases from J, the junction kept 4 bases outside the gene matches. Germline lookup yields CDR1 LGHDT and CDR2 YNNKEL (reference sequence). The CDR3 is 13 amino acids. CDR3 sequence reads: CASRRQGEETQYF. CDR3 nucleotides: TGTGCCAGCAGACGACAGGGGGAGGAGACCCAGTACTTC.